These 2 T cell receptor beta chains came from one sample sequenced in a study of T cells in Graves' hyperthyroidism and ophthalmopathy. RNA transcripts yielded amplified TCR beta CDR3 regions. HTBI primers were used for first-round RT-PCR of the TCR CDR3. TCRdb re-called the multiplex PCR reads through MiXCR, storing one row per CDR3 protein. Of about 380,000 distinct CDR3 sequences in the sample, roughly 15% were seen once. Sequencing used blood. All receptors derive from a woman aged 25 to 39 with Graves' ophthalmopathy.

V and J are TRBV20-1 and TRBJ1-6, with D tentatively TRBD1 (6 bases). Germline-derived CDR1 and CDR2 are DFQATT and SNEGSKA (reference sequence). V lost 0 bases, J lost 4 bases, and 10 bases lay in between. This CDR3 is built from 15 residues. CDR3 residues: CSAREEQGYNSPLHF. Written as DNA, the CDR3 is TGCAGTGCTAGAGAGGAACAGGGTTATAATTCACCCCTCCACTTT.

This clonotype was seen more than once but under ten times. The chain combines TRBV7-9 with TRBJ1-1, with D maybe TRBD1 (5 bases). V lost 4 bases to trimming and J lost 7 bases, with 13 bases between them. This CDR3 is built from 13 residues. The V gene's germline CDR1 is SEHNR and CDR2 FQNEAQ (reference sequence). CDR3 coding DNA: TGTGCCAGCAGCTCCGGGACCAGATTTGAAGCTTTCTTT. Translation: CASSSGTRFEAFF.